This T cell receptor (beta chain) derives from a study of T cells in Graves' hyperthyroidism and ophthalmopathy (dated by TCRdb to about 2019). At the level of the whole study: Peripheral blood was collected at initial diagnosis, before any treatment. In addition, the study compared T-cell repertoires in thyroid tissue and in blood from five or six Graves' hyperthyroidism patients. To identify TCR V-J signatures that set the groups apart, the researchers used a discovery cohort of 90 to 100 patients, made up of 40 to 45 with Graves' ophthalmopathy and 55 to 65 with stable Graves' hyperthyroidism. The approximately 97 discovery patients were randomly divided into training and test sets at a 7:3 ratio. Following sampling, methimazole starting at 30 mg daily was given to hyperthyroidism patients, and high-dose intravenous methylprednisolone was given to ophthalmopathy patients. According to the paper, TCR Vbeta CDR3 sequencing was carried out on 135 peripheral blood samples, which came from 40 to 45 ophthalmopathy, around 74 hyperthyroidism and roughly 17 progressor patients. Whether ophthalmopathy could be predicted prospectively was tested in an independent validation cohort made up of about 20 hyperthyroidism patients plus 17 patients who later progressed to ophthalmopathy. What the authors observed across the whole study: No statistical method was used to fix the sample size in advance, and group allocation was not hidden from the investigators. During validation, the model predicted progression to ophthalmopathy a median of about 6.5 months ahead of onset, with more than 55% sensitivity and 72.22% specificity. Most expanded thyroid clonotypes (frequency above 0.001) were also found in blood, which suggests that blood repertoires may mirror thyroid immune responses. A model built on a 13 V-J signature distinguished ophthalmopathy from stable hyperthyroidism, reaching about 88% sensitivity and 81% to 83% specificity in cross-validation and 80%/75% in testing.

To note about this clonotype: The target of this receptor is not known. No much larger clone exists at a distance of one base, and base qualities are not known.

Inclusive of the bounding cysteine and phenylalanine, the CDR3 is 13 residues long. This entry keeps only the CDR3 DNA: 39 bases, framed from base 1. The germline V gene yields SGDLS for CDR1 and YYNGEE for CDR2. At the junction V is shortened by 4 bases and J by 8 bases, with 13 bases in between. Ophthalmopathy patients had moderately to severely active disease, Clinical Activity Score of at least 3, NOSPECS grade of at least 4, and duration under 3 months. Patients with uncontrolled infections, other autoimmune diseases, pregnancy or lactation were excluded. Clinical symptoms, serum thyroxine and TRAb, thyroid ultrasound, and orbital computed tomography formed the basis for the diagnoses. PBMCs were separated from under 12 ml of fresh peripheral blood using Ficoll-Paque density gradient centrifugation. Total RNA was extracted using Trizol reagent, and RNA quality was assessed on an Agilent 2100 Bioanalyzer.

The TCR beta CDR3 regions were amplified from RNA transcripts. A first-round RT-PCR of the TCR CDR3 used the HTBI primer set with the Qiagen OneStep RT-PCR kit. The libraries were constructed in a second round of multiplex PCR and then size-selected and purified. The libraries were sequenced on an Illumina HiSeq2000 using paired-end 100 bp reads. As for how the authors treated the data: Raw data were processed with SOAPnuke, discarding reads with adapters, uncalled bases, mean Phred below 15, or no exact constant-primer or identifier match. COPE v1.2.5 was used to merge high-quality paired reads, and clonotypes were defined as unique nucleotide sequences. MiTCR v1.1 was used to align clonotypes to the IMGT TRBV, TRBD and TRBJ reference segments. Only V-J combinations with frequency above 0.0001, covering 98% to 99.2% of repertoires, were analysed. A TCS score was defined as the ratio of F50 (clonal expansion) to E x V (chaos), with BLOSUM62-based TCRdist applied between CDR3 peptides within each V-J. Welch's t-statistics and random forest reduced roughly 530 V-J features to roughly 13, which were used in a naive Bayes classifier (R e1071). TCRdb reran the public reads through fastp at Q25 and MiXCR, keeping productive beta chains. Rows with one shared CDR3 protein collapse into an entry with the most common genes and DNA. In this record, the V and J calls reflect TCRdb's handling and not the investigators' own analysis. The sample table records about half a million distinct CDR3 sequences; roughly a sixth of these occur just once. The ten largest make up 29% of the sample.

The sequence links TRBV9 to TRBJ2-1, with TRBD2 tentatively as D gene (6 bases match). This TCR derives from a woman aged 25 to 39 with Graves' ophthalmopathy. Sequencing used blood. The CDR3 protein sequence reads: CASSSTRGDEQFF. In nucleotide form, the sequence is TGTGCCAGCAGCTCGACTAGGGGAGATGAGCAGTTCTTC. The full variable domain, completed from the reference TRBV9 and TRBJ2-1 proteins outside the CDR3, reads DSGVTQTPKHLITATGQRVTLRCSPRSGDLSVYWYQQSLDQGLQFLIQYYNGEERAKGNILERFSAQQFPDLHSELNLSSLELGDSALYFCASSSTRGDEQFFGPGTRLTVL.